Following are 26 T cell receptor beta chains from one sample sequenced in a study of PD-1 blockade in classical Hodgkin lymphoma. All patients experienced relapse after autologous stem cell transplantation, and brentuximab vedotin exposure was variable. Sequencing used immunoSEQ multiplex PCR; TCRdb keeps in-frame clones, though not all of them. The sample has more than 140,000 clones, approximately 72% seen once. The sequencing used peripheral blood mononuclear cells (PBMCs), collected before the second cycle of nivolumab. These receptors were obtained from a human donor with classical Hodgkin lymphoma.

The J gene is TRBJ2-7, the V gene TRBV6-5, with 11 bases aligning to TRBD1. V gave up 5 bases and J gave up 8 bases; unmatched junction bases: 8. The CDR3 is 14 amino acids. Germline V gives CDR1 MNHEY, CDR2 SVGAGI. This CDR3 is CASSEPGQGVKQYF. In DNA form, the CDR3 reads TGTGCCAGCAGTGAACCGGGACAGGGGGTAAAGCAGTACTTC.

The CDR3 reads CASSLGTGGIVGELFF. DNA for the CDR3: TGTGCCAGTAGTTTAGGGACAGGGGGCATCGTTGGGGAGCTGTTTTTT. The chain links TRBV19 to TRBJ2-2, with 12 bases identical to TRBD1. The CDR3 is 16 residues long. CDR1 LNHDA and CDR2 SQIVND come from the germline V gene (reference sequence). With V trimmed by 5 bases and J by 8 bases, 9 bases remained unmatched.

V is TRBV4-3 and J is TRBJ1-5; TRBD1 matches at 7 bases. The junction had 10 bases not matched to a gene; V was cut back by 1 base and J by 4 bases. CDR3 size: 17 residues. CDR1 is LGHNA and CDR2 is YSLEER in the germline V gene. CDR3 amino acids: CASSQGRRTGYNQPQHF. In DNA, the CDR3 is TGCGCCAGCAGCCAAGGGAGGAGGACAGGTTATAATCAGCCCCAGCATTTT.

The chain joins TRBV10-3 to TRBJ1-5; no firm D call. CDR1 is ENHRY and CDR2 is SYGVKD in the germline V gene. V was shortened by 2 bases and J by 4 bases, with 9 bases between the two germline ends. This CDR3 spans 14 amino acids. The CDR3 DNA reads as TGTGCCATCAGTGAGGTACACCGAAATCAGCCCCAGCATTTT. This translates into CAISEVHRNQPQHF.

This clone was counted a few times. The chain combines TRBV19 with TRBJ1-2; D remains unclear. V was clipped by 4 bases and J by 2 bases, with 23 bases between them. The germline gives CDR1 LNHDA, CDR2 SQIVND (reference sequence). This CDR3 is built from 18 residues. CDR3 sequence (DNA): TGTGCCAGTAGTAGGTCCGCTCCACTCGGGATGGTGAACTATGGCTACACCTTC. Translated, it gives CASSRSAPLGMVNYGYTF.

The rearrangement links TRBV1 to TRBJ1-4; TRBD1 reflects the table's D call only, with no check against the DNA. TRBV1 is a pseudogene segment. CDR3 size: 14 residues. The CDR3: CTSSRTGSDEKLFF. The CDR3 nucleotides read TGCACCAGCAGCCGGACAGGGTCCGATGAAAAACTGTTTTTT.

The V call is TRBV18, the J call TRBJ2-3; 9 bases align to TRBD1. This CDR3 spans 16 amino acids. Germline CDR1 reads KGHSH; CDR2 reads LQKENI. With 3 bases clipped from V and 2 bases from J, the junction kept 6 bases outside the gene matches. CDR3 bases: TGTGCCAGCTCACCCACCGGGACAGGGACCACAGATACGCAGTATTTT. This gives the protein CASSPTGTGTTDTQYF.

The chain links TRBV18 to TRBJ1-1; 9 bases are shared with TRBD1. CDR3 length equals 15 residues. Trimming took 5 bases from V and 4 from J; bases not matched to a gene: 8. From germline, CDR1 is KGHSH and CDR2 LQKENI. Here the CDR3 DNA reads TGTGCCAGCTCATCATCGGAGACAGGGGGCACTGAAGCTTTCTTT. It specifies CASSSSETGGTEAFF.

The chain combines TRBV25-1 with TRBJ1-1; the D gene is possibly TRBD1 (5 bases). With 1 base removed from V and 3 bases from J, the gap between germline ends came to 9 bases. This CDR3 is 14 amino acids long. Germline assignment: CDR1 MGHDK and CDR2 SYGVNS. The CDR3 coding sequence is TGTGCCAGCAGTGAATGGTTAGGGGACACTGAAGCTTTCTTT. It is translated as CASSEWLGDTEAFF.

The rearrangement links TRBV19 to TRBJ1-4; D unclear. The germline CDR1 and CDR2 sequences are LNHDA and SQIVND (reference sequence). This CDR3 spans 15 amino acids. The V end was cut by 3 bases, the J end by 0 bases, with 8 bases between. The CDR3 is CASSISVSTNEKLFF. The CDR3 DNA reads TGTGCCAGTAGTATCTCGGTTTCAACTAATGAAAAACTGTTTTTT. The entire variable domain, with the rest obtained from reference TRBV19 and TRBJ1-4, is as follows: DGGITQSPKYLFRKEGQNVTLSCEQNLNHDAMYWYRQDPGQGLRLIYYSQIVNDFQKGDIAEGYSVSREKKESFPLTVTSAQKNPTAFYLCASSISVSTNEKLFFGSGTQLSVL.

The gene calls are TRBV6-4 and TRBJ1-4; 8 bases fit TRBD1. The CDR3 is 15 amino acids. The germline V gene has CDR1 MRHNA and CDR2 SNTAGT. After removal of 6 bases from V and 4 bases from J, the junction contained 7 bases not matched to a gene. In DNA form, the CDR3 reads TGTGCCAGCAGCTCGACAGGGGAGAGTAATGAAAAACTGTTTTTT. It is translated as CASSSTGESNEKLFF.

This chain joins TRBV7-8 and TRBJ2-5; possible D gene TRBD2, 5 bases. The CDR3 is 14 amino acids. CDR1 SGHVS and CDR2 FQNEAQ come from the germline V gene. V was pared by 1 base and J by 5 bases, with 11 bases between. This CDR3 reads CASSLVPGGETQYF. The CDR3, as DNA: TGTGCCAGCAGCTTAGTACCCGGCGGGGAGACCCAGTACTTC. Filled out from reference TRBV7-8 and TRBJ2-5, the complete variable domain reads GAGVSQSPRYKVAKRGQDVALRCDPISGHVSLFWYQQALGQGPEFLTYFQNEAQLDKSGLPSDRFFAERPEGSVSTLKIQRTQQEDSAVYLCASSLVPGGETQYFGPGTRLLVL.

By sample share, this clone is medium-sized. The chain recombines TRBV7-6 with TRBJ2-5; 15 bases agree with TRBD2. The junction had 4 bases not matched to a gene; V was cut back by 5 bases and J by 0 bases. The CDR3 loop spans 17 amino acids. Germline V gene lookup returns CDR1 SGHVS and CDR2 FNYEAQ. CDR3 amino acids: CASSLGLAGGYQETQYF. Here the CDR3 DNA reads TGTGCCAGCAGCCTGGGACTAGCGGGAGGTTACCAAGAGACCCAGTACTTC.

The sample holds one count of this clone. It may be a read error: a sequence one base away is much more abundant. The genes are TRBV6-5 and TRBJ1-5; 8 bases are shared with TRBD1. The CDR3 extends over 14 amino acids. From germline, CDR1 is MNHEY and CDR2 SVGAGI. CDR3: CVSRRTGRNQPQHF. The CDR3 DNA reads TGTGTCAGCCGGAGGACAGGGAGGAATCAGCCCCAGCATTTT.

In its sample, this clone was seen a few times. This rearrangement joins TRBV5-8 to TRBJ1-2, with 8 bases fitting TRBD1. CDR1 SGHTS and CDR2 YDEGEE come from the germline V gene. With 7 bases clipped from V and 0 bases from J, the junction kept 5 bases outside the gene matches. The CDR3 runs to 14 residues. CDR3 protein: CASRRTGPNYGYTF. DNA of the CDR3: TGTGCCAGCCGACGGACAGGGCCTAACTATGGCTACACCTTC.

The chain carries TRBV20-1 and TRBJ1-1, with D tentatively TRBD1 (5 bases). Germline lookup yields CDR1 DFQATT and CDR2 SNEGSKA (reference sequence). This CDR3 has 9 amino acids. Between the trimmed V and J ends, which lost 6 bases and 6 bases, there was a span of 5 bases. For the CDR3, the DNA is TGCAGTGCGGGACCTGAAGCTTTCTTT. This gives the protein CSAGPEAFF.

This clone was counted a few times. The V and J genes are TRBV28 and TRBJ2-3; 12 positions match TRBD2. The CDR3 spans 14 residues. CDR1 is MDHEN, CDR2 SYDVKM, per germline. The V segment lost 6 bases and the J segment 5 bases; nucleotides outside the gene matches: 3. The CDR3 region has the DNA TGTGCCAGCAGCCCGACTAGCGGGAGAGATACGCAGTATTTT. This codes for CASSPTSGRDTQYF.

This clone was seen more than once but under ten times. CDR3 sequence (DNA): TGCGCCAGCAGCGTCGCCGATCCTACCTACGAGCAGTACTTC. Its protein product is CASSVADPTYEQYF. The rearrangement links TRBV5-1 to TRBJ2-7; no clear D. Germline V lookup: CDR1 SGHRS, CDR2 YFSETQ. The length of the CDR3 is 14 residues. Trimming removed 4 bases at V and 2 bases at J, with 13 bases between.

The rearrangement links TRBV6-5 to TRBJ1-5; 10 nucleotides align to TRBD1. J gave up 5 bases and V 8 bases, and 9 bases lay outside the gene matches. CDR1 and CDR2 (germline): MNHEY, SVGAGI. CDR3 length: 15 amino acids. The CDR3 nucleotides read TGTGCCAGCCTCGGGACAGGGGATCTATATCAGCCCCAGCATTTT. It encodes CASLGTGDLYQPQHF.

The chain couples TRBV15 to TRBJ2-7; D call uncertain. Trimming took off 4 bases at V and 0 bases at J, with 10 bases between the two ends. Germline V lookup: CDR1 LNHNV, CDR2 YYDKDF (reference sequence). The CDR3 has 14 residues. The DNA of the CDR3 is TGTGCCACCAGCATAGGTACACCCTCCTACGAGCAGTACTTC. Translated: CATSIGTPSYEQYF.

The rearrangement links TRBV5-1 to TRBJ2-7; 13 nucleotides line up with TRBD2. The V and J ends lost 2 bases and 2 bases, in that order; junction bases with no gene match: 10. The CDR3 contains 18 residues. The V gene's germline CDR1 is SGHRS and CDR2 YFSETQ. Here the CDR3 reads CASSFLTSGGPAPYEQYF. The DNA for the CDR3 is TGCGCCAGCAGCTTCCTGACTAGCGGGGGGCCCGCCCCCTACGAGCAGTACTTC.

V gene TRBV18 combines with J gene TRBJ2-2, with TRBD1 identical over 10 bases. CDR3 size: 16 residues. Germline assignment: CDR1 KGHSH and CDR2 LQKENI. V dropped 8 bases and J dropped 3; count of bases not matched to a gene: 9. The DNA of the CDR3 is TGTGCCAGCCGAAAGACAGGGGGCGCGGACACCGGGGAGCTGTTTTTT. It is translated as CASRKTGGADTGELFF.

The gene calls are TRBV15 and TRBJ2-7; TRBD2 might be the D (5 bases). Germline CDR1 LNHNV, CDR2 YYDKDF (reference sequence). CDR3 length: 14 residues. With 1 base removed from V and 4 bases from J, the gap between germline ends came to 11 bases. The CDR3 sequence is CATSRVSGSYEQYF. The CDR3 coding sequence is TGTGCCACCAGCAGAGTATCGGGAAGTTACGAGCAGTACTTC.

The chain links TRBV12-5 to TRBJ2-7; 9 nucleotides align to TRBD1. V was clipped by 3 bases and J by 7 bases; unmatched bases: 25. The CDR3 is 20 amino acids. Germline V gives CDR1 LGHNT, CDR2 FRNRAP. The CDR3 is CASGLPRDRETILQVGEQYF. DNA for the CDR3: TGTGCTAGTGGTTTACCCCGGGACAGGGAGACTATCCTCCAGGTTGGGGAGCAGTACTTC.

The rearrangement links TRBV2 to TRBJ2-3, with D perhaps TRBD1 (6 bases). V was trimmed by 5 bases and J by 3 bases, leaving 9 bases between them. Germline V gives CDR1 SNHLY, CDR2 FYNNEI. CDR3 size: 13 residues. CDR3: CASSYTGTDTQYF. For the CDR3, the DNA is TGTGCCAGCAGTTACACAGGGACAGATACGCAGTATTTT. Looking up the rest from reference TRBV2 and TRBJ2-3 gives the full variable domain: EPEVTQTPSHQVTQMGQEVILRCVPISNHLYFYWYRQILGQKVEFLVSFYNNEISEKSEIFDDQFSVERPDGSNFTLKIRSTKLEDSAMYFCASSYTGTDTQYFGPGTRLTVL.

The V and J genes are TRBV11-1 and TRBJ2-7; 7 nucleotides line up with TRBD1. The germline V gene encodes CDR1 SGHAT and CDR2 FQDESV (reference sequence). V trimming: 6 bases; J trimming: 3 bases; junction bases outside the gene matches: 11. The CDR3 extends over 15 amino acids. CDR3 loop: CASRLGAGGFYEQYF. DNA of the CDR3: TGTGCCAGCAGGCTAGGGGCAGGGGGATTCTACGAGCAGTACTTC.